The entry below gives a single TCR beta chain sequence along with its context. These data come from a study of cytomegalovirus exposure and HLA in healthy donors. V trimming: 9 bases; J trimming: 0 bases; junction bases outside the gene matches: 14. The CDR3 has 17 residues. Germline CDR1 MDHEN, CDR2 SYDVKM. PCR was performed using 60 Vbeta and 13 Jbeta primers. Profiling relied on immunoSEQ multiplex PCR, and the TCRdb table lists in-frame clones only, not all of them. The sample shows some 150,000 clones, around 79% of them seen only once. This sequence originates from a woman aged 40 to 50 in good health and CMV-seropositive. The chain links TRBV28 to TRBJ1-5, with 7 bases lining up with TRBD1. Sequencing was performed on PBMCs. In DNA, the CDR3 is TGTGCCAGTAAACCGGGACAGCGAAGATATAGCAATCAGCCCCAGCATTTT. The encoded protein is CASKPGQRRYSNQPQHF.